The 28 T cell receptor beta chains listed next were all sequenced from one sample in a study of technical replicates of blood from four donors. Repertoires were generated with immunoSEQ multiplex PCR, while TCRdb's copy carries only in-frame clones and drops some. This table holds about 58,000 clones, just under 95% found once. Sequenced material: PBMCs. All receptors derive from a human donor in good health. Some clones in this sample may be carry-over from other donors' samples.

The chain joins TRBV4-1 to TRBJ1-1; tentative D call: TRBD1 (6 bases). Germline V gene sequence: CDR1 MGHRA, CDR2 YSYEKL. Trimming cost V 4 bases and J 0 bases, with 15 bases left between them. The CDR3 totals 16 residues. CDR3 amino acids: CASSPTADRMNTEAFF. In DNA form, the CDR3 reads TGCGCCAGCAGCCCGACCGCGGACAGAATGAACACTGAAGCTTTCTTT.

This rearrangement joins TRBV5-1 to TRBJ1-2; 8 bases match TRBD1. The germline V gene has CDR1 SGHRS and CDR2 YFSETQ. After removal of 5 bases from V and 5 bases from J, the junction contained 11 bases not matched to a gene. This CDR3 comprises 15 residues. The CDR3: CASSYEGQDTYGYTF. The CDR3 DNA follows: TGCGCCAGCAGTTACGAGGGACAGGACACTTATGGCTACACCTTC.

The rearrangement joins TRBV7-6 to TRBJ1-1; D is possibly TRBD1 (6 bases). Trimming removed 5 bases at V and 1 base at J, with 8 bases between. This CDR3 is 13 amino acids long. Germline CDR1 is SGHVS and CDR2 is FNYEAQ. CDR3 sequence: CASSKGGNTEAFF. For the CDR3, the DNA is TGTGCCAGCAGCAAAGGGGGGAACACTGAAGCTTTCTTT.

This chain connects TRBV14 to TRBJ1-6; 7 nucleotides line up with TRBD1. V was clipped by 6 bases and J by 6 bases; unmatched bases: 5. CDR3 length equals 14 residues. The V gene's germline CDR1 is SGHDN and CDR2 FVKESK. Here the CDR3 DNA reads TGTGCCAGCAGACACGGGACAGTTAATTCACCCCTCCACTTT. It is translated as CASRHGTVNSPLHF. Supplemented by reference TRBV14 and TRBJ1-6, the full variable domain reads EAGVTQFPSHSVIEKGQTVTLRCDPISGHDNLYWYRRVMGKEIKFLLHFVKESKQDESGMPNNRFLAERTGGTYSTLKVQPAELEDSGVYFCASRHGTVNSPLHFGNGTRLTVT.

The chain carries TRBV18 and TRBJ2-5; 12 positions agree with TRBD1. This CDR3 region has 15 residues. Trimming at V came to 5 bases and at J to 2 bases, leaving 3 bases not matched to a gene. Germline CDR1 reads KGHSH; CDR2 reads LQKENI. The CDR3 sequence is CASSGTGGWQETQYF. CDR3 nucleotide sequence: TGTGCCAGCTCAGGGACAGGGGGCTGGCAAGAGACCCAGTACTTC.

The chain carries TRBV2 and TRBJ2-5; no definite D call. Trimming removed 7 bases at V and 2 bases at J, with 8 bases between. The V gene's germline CDR1 is SNHLY and CDR2 FYNNEI. The CDR3 consists of 12 residues. Here the CDR3 reads CASKRQQETQYF. The CDR3 nucleotides read TGTGCCAGCAAAAGACAACAAGAGACCCAGTACTTC.

The chain has TRBV28 and TRBJ2-2, with 7 nucleotides matching TRBD2. Germline loops: CDR1 MDHEN, CDR2 SYDVKM. The CDR3 runs to 15 residues. The V and J ends lost 6 bases and 4 bases, in that order; junction bases with no gene match: 8. The CDR3 nucleotides read TGTGCCAGCAGCCTGGGGGGACTAATCACCGGGGAGCTGTTTTTT. Its translation: CASSLGGLITGELFF.

This chain links TRBV19 with TRBJ1-1; 8 nucleotides line up with TRBD1. V gave up 4 bases and J gave up 0 bases; unmatched junction bases: 7. Germline V gene sequence: CDR1 LNHDA, CDR2 SQIVND (reference sequence). The CDR3 loop spans 16 amino acids. The CDR3 sequence is CASSTDRAVMNTEAFF. The CDR3 region has the DNA TGTGCCAGTAGTACGGACAGGGCGGTAATGAACACTGAAGCTTTCTTT.

V is TRBV5-1 and J is TRBJ2-3; 7 positions match TRBD1. Germline CDR1 is SGHRS and CDR2 is YFSETQ. V lost 4 bases to trimming and J lost 0 bases; unmatched junction nucleotides: 5. The CDR3 is made up of 15 amino acids. As DNA, the CDR3 is TGCGCCAGCAGCCAACAGACAGGGAGCACAGATACGCAGTATTTT. Protein: CASSQQTGSTDTQYF.

The V gene is TRBV19, the J gene TRBJ1-2; D is undetermined. V gave up 2 bases and J gave up 4 bases, with 11 bases separating them. The CDR3 covers 14 residues. Germline CDR1 LNHDA, CDR2 SQIVND (reference sequence). CDR3 in amino acids: CASSIPQQLYGYTF. The CDR3 DNA is TGTGCCAGTAGTATACCACAGCAGCTCTATGGCTACACCTTC.

Here the CDR3 DNA reads TGTGCCAGCAGTTACTCGAGTAGCATTGAGCAGTTCTTC. This translates into CASSYSSSIEQFF. V is TRBV6-5 and J is TRBJ2-1; D is ambiguous. This CDR3 has 13 residues. With 0 bases removed from V and 9 bases from J, the gap between germline ends came to 9 bases. CDR1 is MNHEY, CDR2 SVGAGI, per germline.

This chain connects TRBV5-1 to TRBJ1-4, with D perhaps matching TRBD1 (5 bases). V lost 3 bases to trimming and J lost 0 bases, with 9 bases between them. Germline V gene data show CDR1 as SGHRS and CDR2 as YFSETQ. The CDR3 sequence is 15 residues long. CDR3 DNA: TGCGCCAGCAGCTCAGACAGAACAACTAATGAAAAACTGTTTTTT. It yields the protein CASSSDRTTNEKLFF. The complete variable domain, with remaining parts taken from reference TRBV5-1 and TRBJ1-4, reads KAGVTQTPRYLIKTRGQQVTLSCSPISGHRSVSWYQQTPGQGLQFLFEYFSETQRNKGNFPGRFSGRQFSNSRSEMNVSTLELGDSALYLCASSSDRTTNEKLFFGSGTQLSVL.

The chain couples TRBV25-1 to TRBJ2-2, with unresolved D. CDR3 length equals 12 residues. The germline CDR1 and CDR2 sequences are MGHDK and SYGVNS. Deletions cut 1 base from V and 5 bases from J, with 2 bases between. CDR3 nucleotide sequence: TGTGCCAGCAGTGAATTAACCGGGGAGCTGTTTTTT. Translation: CASSELTGELFF.

The chain joins TRBV5-1 to TRBJ2-7; 9 bases map to TRBD2. The CDR3 has 14 residues. J was trimmed by 1 base and V by 5 bases; bases with no gene match: 4. The germline V gene encodes CDR1 SGHRS and CDR2 YFSETQ. CDR3: CASSSGSYSYEQYF. The CDR3 DNA sequence: TGCGCCAGCAGTAGCGGGAGTTATTCCTACGAGCAGTACTTC.

V is TRBV7-3 and J is TRBJ2-5; 13 bases map to TRBD2. The CDR3 is 16 amino acids. V lost 4 bases and J lost 1; bases outside the gene matches: 3. Germline V gene sequence: CDR1 SGHTA, CDR2 FQGTGA. The CDR3 DNA reads TGTGCCAGCAGCTCCGGGACTAGCGGGGTCCAAGAGACCCAGTACTTC. Its translation is CASSSGTSGVQETQYF.

The V gene is TRBV5-1, the J gene TRBJ2-5, with 11 bases identical to TRBD2. From germline, CDR1 is SGHRS and CDR2 YFSETQ. The CDR3 is 16 amino acids. J lost 3 bases, V lost 0 bases, and 4 bases had no gene match. CDR3 region: CASSLETSGGEETQYF. The CDR3 DNA reads as TGCGCCAGCAGCTTGGAAACTAGCGGGGGTGAAGAGACCCAGTACTTC.

V is TRBV28 and J is TRBJ2-1; the D gene is possibly TRBD2 (5 bases). Trimming pared 3 bases from V and 7 bases from J, leaving 7 bases between. Germline-derived CDR1 and CDR2 are MDHEN and SYDVKM. The CDR3 loop spans 12 amino acids. CDR3 residues: CASSLGGNEQFF. The CDR3 bases are TGTGCCAGCAGTTTGGGCGGGAATGAGCAGTTCTTC.

The chain uses TRBV19 and TRBJ1-5; TRBD1 agrees at 8 bases. CDR1 and CDR2 from the germline V gene are LNHDA and SQIVND (reference sequence). The V segment lost 6 bases and the J segment 3 bases; nucleotides outside the gene matches: 4. The CDR3 extends over 14 amino acids. The CDR3 DNA reads TGTGCCAGTAGACGACAGGGGATCAATCAGCCCCAGCATTTT. Protein sequence: CASRRQGINQPQHF.

Here the CDR3 reads CASSLGGTVYNEQFF. The CDR3 bases are TGTGCCAGCAGCTTAGGGGGGACTGTGTACAATGAGCAGTTCTTC. The chain couples TRBV13 to TRBJ2-1; a possible D gene is TRBD2 (6 bases). CDR1 PRHDT and CDR2 FYEKMQ come from the germline V gene (reference sequence). This CDR3 is 15 amino acids long. Trimming removed 0 bases from V and 4 bases from J, with 10 bases in between.

This clone was detected only once. V is TRBV30 and J is TRBJ2-3, with 10 bases fitting TRBD2. Trimming at V came to 5 bases and at J to 4 bases, leaving 15 bases not matched to a gene. The CDR3 runs 17 residues. Per germline, CDR1 GTSNPN and CDR2 SVGIG (reference sequence). In DNA, the CDR3 is TGTGCCTGGGGACTAGCGGACTACGAAACCTCCCCAGATACGCAGTATTTT. It yields the protein CAWGLADYETSPDTQYF.

The genes are TRBV7-2 and TRBJ2-3; D remains unclear. V lost 1 base and J lost 4, with 12 bases in between. Germline CDR1 SGHTA, CDR2 FQGNSA. This CDR3 region has 15 residues. CDR3 sequence (DNA): TGTGCCAGCAGCTTAGTTCTCGGCGGAGCAGATACGCAGTATTTT. Its protein product is CASSLVLGGADTQYF.

This clone was counted a few times. The rearrangement uses TRBV6-4 and TRBJ2-1; 12 bases agree with TRBD2. The junction had 7 bases not matched to a gene; V was cut back by 0 bases and J by 10 bases. The V gene's germline CDR1 is MRHNA and CDR2 SNTAGT. The CDR3 extends over 16 amino acids. In nucleotides, the CDR3 is TGTGCCAGCAGTGACTCCCCTAGCGGGGGGGTAGGGGAGCAGTTCTTC. Amino acid sequence: CASSDSPSGGVGEQFF.

J is TRBJ1-5 and V is TRBV9, with D unclear. Trimming removed 2 bases from V and 4 bases from J, with 13 bases in between. The CDR3 loop spans 15 amino acids. Per the germline V gene, CDR1 is SGDLS and CDR2 is YYNGEE. This CDR3 is CASSVSSSGNQPQHF. CDR3 sequence (DNA): TGTGCCAGCAGCGTTAGTTCTTCGGGGAATCAGCCCCAGCATTTT.

V usage is TRBV30 and J usage is TRBJ1-2, with TRBD1 as a possible D gene (5 bases). The germline V gene encodes CDR1 GTSNPN and CDR2 SVGIG (reference sequence). The length of the CDR3 is 15 residues. Trimming removed 3 bases at V and 0 bases at J, with 14 bases between. The CDR3: CAWRKNGGSNYGYTF. In DNA, the CDR3 is TGTGCCTGGAGGAAAAACGGGGGATCTAACTATGGCTACACCTTC. Looking up the rest from reference TRBV30 and TRBJ1-2 gives the full variable domain: SQTIHQWPATLVQPVGSPLSLECTVEGTSNPNLYWYRQAAGRGLQLLFYSVGIGQISSEVPQNLSASRPQDRQFILSSKKLLLSDSGFYLCAWRKNGGSNYGYTFGSGTRLTVV.

The chain has TRBV29-1 and TRBJ2-1; possible D gene TRBD2, 6 bases. Germline V CDR1 and CDR2: SQVTM, ANQGSEA. The CDR3 sequence is 12 residues long. The V end lost 4 bases, the J end lost 10 bases, and 14 bases lay between the germline ends. As DNA, the CDR3 is TGCAGCGTTGGGGGACTCGAACCGGAGCAGTTCTTC. It encodes CSVGGLEPEQFF.

The gene calls are TRBV4-3 and TRBJ2-3, with a weak D call TRBD2 (5 bases). This CDR3 is built from 17 residues. CDR1 is LGHNA, CDR2 YSLEER, per germline. V was shortened by 0 bases and J by 2 bases, with 15 bases between the two germline ends. The CDR3 sequence is CASSQEEGARFTDTQYF. For the CDR3, the DNA is TGCGCCAGCAGCCAAGAAGAGGGTGCTAGATTCACAGATACGCAGTATTTT.

This clone appeared a single time. The J gene is TRBJ1-5, the V gene TRBV19; D is perhaps TRBD1 (5 bases). The CDR3 sequence is 13 residues long. With 3 bases removed from V and 3 bases from J, the gap between germline ends came to 6 bases. Germline V lookup: CDR1 LNHDA, CDR2 SQIVND (reference sequence). DNA of the CDR3: TGTGCCAGTAGTATGGGGCTCAATCAGCCCCAGCATTTT. This gives the protein CASSMGLNQPQHF. Using reference TRBV19 and TRBJ1-5 for the parts outside the CDR3, the full variable domain is DGGITQSPKYLFRKEGQNVTLSCEQNLNHDAMYWYRQDPGQGLRLIYYSQIVNDFQKGDIAEGYSVSREKKESFPLTVTSAQKNPTAFYLCASSMGLNQPQHFGDGTRLSIL.

The chain uses TRBV11-2 and TRBJ2-7; 9 nucleotides align to TRBD2. CDR3 length equals 14 residues. From germline, CDR1 is SGHAT and CDR2 FQNNGV. V shed 3 bases and J 0 bases; nucleotides not matched to a gene: 0. CDR3 amino acids: CASSFSGGSYEQYF. The DNA of the CDR3 is TGTGCCAGCAGCTTTAGCGGGGGCTCCTACGAGCAGTACTTC. The full variable domain, in which reference TRBV11-2 and TRBJ2-7 provide the parts outside the CDR3, is EAGVAQSPRYKIIEKRQSVAFWCNPISGHATLYWYQQILGQGPKLLIQFQNNGVVDDSQLPKDRFSAERLKGVDSTLKIQPAKLEDSAVYLCASSFSGGSYEQYFGPGTRLTVT.